Presented here are 27 T cell receptor beta chains from one specimen sequenced in a study of T cell repertoires in cytomegalovirus infection. TCRdb independently ran MiXCR on the reads; one entry per CDR3 protein. This table has roughly 990,000 distinct CDR3 sequences, around a third appearing once. These receptors have no identified antigens. The sample in question was cultured CD8+ T cells from PBMCs, obtained from culture after CMV antigen stimulation. The receptors originated from a human donor in good health (CMV status not recorded). Some clones in this sample may be carry-over from other donors' samples.

This clonotype came up a few times. This chain connects TRBV7-8 to TRBJ2-7; 7 positions agree with TRBD1. This CDR3 is 16 amino acids long. V lost 0 bases, J lost 2 bases, and 7 bases stayed unmatched. CDR1 and CDR2 from the germline V gene are SGHVS and FQNEAQ. CDR3 protein: CASSLAKGTVTYEQYF. CDR3 nucleotides: TGTGCCAGCAGCTTAGCGAAGGGGACAGTGACCTACGAGCAGTACTTC.

There are a few counts of this clonotype. The rearrangement uses TRBV10-3 and TRBJ2-1, with 10 bases lining up with TRBD2. The ends lost 4 bases at V and 4 bases at J; junction bases unmatched: 10. Germline V lookup: CDR1 ENHRY, CDR2 SYGVKD. The CDR3 covers 17 residues. The CDR3 sequence: CAISGRSVAGGYNEQFF. In DNA form, the CDR3 reads TGTGCCATCAGTGGAAGGTCGGTAGCGGGGGGATACAATGAGCAGTTCTTC.

This clonotype was detected many times. The rearrangement links TRBV7-9 to TRBJ2-3; TRBD1 is a possible D gene (5 bases). Germline V gene lookup returns CDR1 SEHNR and CDR2 FQNEAQ (reference sequence). Trimming took off 2 bases at V and 3 bases at J, with 21 bases between the two ends. There are 18 residues in the CDR3. CDR3 in amino acids: CASSLNPGYLDRTDTQYF. The CDR3 coding sequence is TGTGCCAGCAGCTTAAATCCAGGGTACCTTGATCGAACAGATACGCAGTATTTT.

This clonotype was observed a handful of times. Compared with germline, one end of the junction differs, possibly owing to a read error. The V gene is TRBV28, the J gene TRBJ2-5; 12 positions agree with TRBD2. Germline CDR1 MDHEN, CDR2 SYDVKM. The CDR3 is made up of 16 amino acids. The CDR3 sequence: CASSLYLAGGQEAQYF. The DNA for the CDR3 is TGTGCCAGCAGTTTATATCTAGCGGGGGGGCAAGAGGCCCAGTACTTC.

The chain joins TRBV7-9 to TRBJ1-2; 9 bases align to TRBD1. The CDR3 contains 14 residues. With 5 bases clipped from V and 7 bases from J, the junction kept 8 bases outside the gene matches. Germline V gene sequence: CDR1 SEHNR, CDR2 FQNEAQ (reference sequence). As DNA, the CDR3 is TGTGCCAGCAGCCCTCCCGGGACAGGGTTTGGCTACACCTTC. This translates into CASSPPGTGFGYTF.

The chain carries TRBV12-3 or TRBV12-4 and TRBJ1-4; possible D gene TRBD1, 6 bases. The V end lost 4 bases, the J end lost 8 bases, and 20 bases lay between the germline ends. This CDR3 contains 16 residues. Here the CDR3 reads CASSSGGQLDEEKLFF. CDR3 nucleotide sequence: TGTGCCAGCAGTTCAGGCGGACAGCTCGATGAGGAAAAACTGTTTTTT.

Worth noting for this clonotype: An end of the junction differs from the germline gene, which may be a read error. The chain recombines TRBV7-9 with TRBJ2-2, with D possibly matching TRBD2 (6 bases). Germline V gene data show CDR1 as SEHNR and CDR2 as FQNEAQ (reference sequence). The CDR3 is 16 residues long. CDR3 DNA sequence: TGTGTCAGCAGCGGGCAGCCCGGGCGGAAAACCGGGGAGCTGTTTTTT. Protein: CVSSGQPGRKTGELFF.

There are many counts of this clonotype. The V and J genes are TRBV12-3 or TRBV12-4 and TRBJ1-2; D unresolved. The CDR3 runs to 13 residues. The ends were cut back, 3 bases at V and 6 bases at J, with 11 bases in the middle. CDR3: CASSFPGGDGYTF. The CDR3 coding sequence is TGTGCCAGCAGTTTTCCCGGTGGGGATGGCTACACCTTC.

The V call is TRBV7-6, the J call TRBJ2-3; D call uncertain. Germline values: CDR1 SGHVS, CDR2 FNYEAQ. The V end lost 1 base, the J end lost 4 bases, and 6 bases lay between the germline ends. The CDR3 is 13 amino acids. CDR3 DNA: TGTGCCAGCAGCTTAGTGCCAGCAGATACGCAGTATTTT. This translates into CASSLVPADTQYF.

This clonotype was observed a handful of times. This rearrangement joins TRBV15 to TRBJ2-7, with 9 bases aligning to TRBD1. The CDR3 is 16 amino acids. Germline V gene lookup returns CDR1 LNHNV and CDR2 YYDKDF (reference sequence). The trim removed 8 bases at V and 1 base at J, leaving 12 bases unmatched. The CDR3 spells CATSYRDRVESYEQYF. As DNA, the CDR3 is TGTGCCACCTCCTACCGGGACAGGGTGGAATCCTACGAGCAGTACTTC.

J is TRBJ1-1 and V is TRBV12-3 or TRBV12-4, with no clear D. The CDR3 covers 15 residues. V lost 2 bases and J 5 bases, leaving 15 bases between the germline ends. CDR3 bases: TGTGCCAGCAGTTTAAACCCGGGGTCGGGGACTGAAGCTTTCTTT. It codes for CASSLNPGSGTEAFF.

In this sample, this clonotype turned up many times. The chain uses TRBV12-3 or TRBV12-4 and TRBJ2-1; D call uncertain. V dropped 0 bases and J dropped 4 bases, with 4 bases sitting between them. There are 13 residues in the CDR3. CDR3 DNA: TGTGCCAGCAGTTTAGCGATATACAATGAGCAGTTCTTC. Its translation: CASSLAIYNEQFF.

As DNA, the CDR3 is TGTGCCAGCAGCTTGAGGGGGCAAGAGTATGGCTACACCTTC. It codes for CASSLRGQEYGYTF. This chain links TRBV7-6 with TRBJ1-2, with TRBD1 matching over 7 bases. The V segment lost 3 bases and the J segment 5 bases; nucleotides outside the gene matches: 6. CDR1 and CDR2 (germline): SGHVS, FNYEAQ. This CDR3 is 14 amino acids long.

This clonotype was observed a handful of times. The V and J genes are TRBV5-6 and TRBJ2-7; D is possibly TRBD1 (5 bases). Trimming removed 5 bases from V and 4 bases from J, with 31 bases in between. This CDR3 region has 19 residues. The germline gives CDR1 SGHDT, CDR2 YYEEEE. CDR3 DNA: TGTGCCAGCAGTTTCCTTGGCCAGGGTCGGGTCCGCGGACGATACGAGCAGTACGTC. Amino acid sequence: CASSFLGQGRVRGRYEQYV.

The chain carries TRBV28 and TRBJ2-7; the match to TRBD1 covers 7 bases. CDR1 is MDHEN, CDR2 SYDVKM, per germline. V lost 1 base, J lost 2 bases, and 8 bases stayed unmatched. The CDR3 is made up of 16 amino acids. The CDR3 DNA reads as TGTGCCAGCAGTTTATCGAGGGGGCCCAGGGCCTACGAGCAGTACGTC. This sequence encodes CASSLSRGPRAYEQYV.

This clonotype has ten or more counts. This chain connects TRBV7-2 to TRBJ1-2, with a weak D call TRBD1 (5 bases). CDR3 length: 16 residues. V lost 6 bases, J lost 1 base, and 18 bases lay in between. Germline CDR1 SGHTA, CDR2 FQGNSA. The CDR3 here is CASSPFVGEHNYGYTF. CDR3 nucleotides: TGTGCCAGCAGTCCGTTCGTAGGGGAGCATAACTATGGCTACACCTTC.

The CDR3 is CASSLVRERAEAFF. The CDR3 DNA is TGTGCCAGCAGTCTTGTAAGGGAGAGGGCTGAAGCTTTCTTT. The V call is TRBV7-2, the J call TRBJ1-1, with D unresolved. V was cut by 6 bases and J by 6 bases, with 17 bases left in between. Germline V gene sequence: CDR1 SGHTA, CDR2 FQGNSA. The CDR3 length is 14 residues.

This clonotype has a count of ten or more. The chain couples TRBV7-9 to TRBJ1-2; D is undetermined. Germline CDR1 and CDR2: SEHNR and FQNEAQ (reference sequence). Trimming left V 2 bases short and J 2 bases short, with 12 bases between. This CDR3 has 15 residues. Here the CDR3 DNA reads TGTGCCAGCAGCTTACGAGAACAGACGAACTATGGCTACACCTTC. It specifies CASSLREQTNYGYTF.

This clonotype was recorded only once. The chain is built from TRBV3-1 and TRBJ2-7; D uncertain. The CDR3 covers 15 residues. Germline V gene sequence: CDR1 LGHDT, CDR2 YNNKEL (reference sequence). V gave up 2 bases and J gave up 0 bases, with 11 bases separating them. The CDR3: CASSQIVNDSYEQYF. The CDR3 DNA follows: TGTGCCAGCAGCCAAATCGTCAACGACTCCTACGAGCAGTACTTC.

The V call is TRBV27, the J call TRBJ1-4, with D possibly matching TRBD1 (5 bases). V dropped 0 bases and J dropped 8 bases, with 13 bases sitting between them. This CDR3 has 15 amino acids. The germline gives CDR1 MNHEY, CDR2 SMNVEV (reference sequence). The CDR3 is CASSLSMGGDEKLFF. In DNA, the CDR3 is TGTGCCAGCAGTTTATCGATGGGGGGGGACGAAAAACTGTTTTTT.

The J gene is TRBJ2-5, the V gene TRBV6-2 or TRBV6-3, with 8 bases identical to TRBD2. Germline V gene lookup returns CDR1 MNHEY and CDR2 SVGEGT. V was pared by 3 bases and J by 5 bases, with 5 bases of the junction left unmatched. This CDR3 comprises 14 residues. The CDR3 bases are TGTGCCAGCAGTTATCGGAGACTAGCGGAGACCCAGTACTTC. Translated: CASSYRRLAETQYF.

For this clonotype: The junction differs from germline at one of its ends, possibly a read error. The V and J genes are TRBV6-5 and TRBJ1-2; TRBD1 matches at 7 bases. The CDR3 loop spans 14 amino acids. Germline assignment: CDR1 MNHEY and CDR2 SVGAGI. The CDR3 DNA follows: TGTGCCAACAGTCCTTGGACAGGCAACTATGGCTACACCTTC. Translated: CANSPWTGNYGYTF.

This clonotype was detected many times. V usage is TRBV7-6 and J usage is TRBJ1-4; D remains ambiguous. CDR3 length: 14 amino acids. The ends were cut back, 2 bases at V and 0 bases at J, with 4 bases in the middle. Germline V gene data show CDR1 as SGHVS and CDR2 as FNYEAQ. CDR3 nucleotide sequence: TGTGCCAGCAGCTTAATTGCAACTAATGAAAAACTGTTTTTT. It codes for CASSLIATNEKLFF.

This clonotype turned up a few times. The gene calls are TRBV7-9 and TRBJ1-1; tentative D call: TRBD1 (5 bases). This CDR3 is 15 amino acids long. Germline-derived CDR1 and CDR2 are SEHNR and FQNEAQ (reference sequence). V lost 5 bases and J lost 1, with 14 bases in between. The CDR3 DNA is TGTGCCAGCAGCCCCAGGGAGAGTGGGAACACTGAAGCTTTCTTT. This sequence encodes CASSPRESGNTEAFF.

This chain uses TRBV12-3 or TRBV12-4 with TRBJ1-3; TRBD1 is a possible D gene (6 bases). The V gene lost 6 bases and the J gene lost 4 bases, with 19 bases spanning the gap. This CDR3 region has 16 residues. In DNA form, the CDR3 reads TGTGCCAGCAGCCCCCCCCAGGGGTGGGGGGGAAACACCATATATTTT. Protein product: CASSPPQGWGGNTIYF.

This clonotype appeared a few times. The chain joins TRBV20-1 to TRBJ2-1; TRBD2 matches at 7 bases. CDR3 length equals 17 residues. Looked up from germline, CDR1 is DFQATT and CDR2 is SNEGSKA (reference sequence). J gave up 0 bases and V 5 bases, and 13 bases lay outside the gene matches. CDR3 protein: CSADPPTSVYSYNEQFF. In DNA form, the CDR3 reads TGCAGTGCTGATCCCCCCACTAGCGTCTACTCCTACAATGAGCAGTTCTTC.

As concerns this clonotype: A read error may be the cause here, since a much bigger clone is one base away. The chain recombines TRBV7-6 with TRBJ2-1; TRBD1 aligns across 7 bases. Germline V gene sequence: CDR1 SGHVS, CDR2 FNYEAQ. This CDR3 contains 14 residues. The CDR3, as DNA: TGTGTCAGCAGCTCGCTAGACAGGGCCAATGAGCAGTTCTTC. This encodes CVSSSLDRANEQFF.